This entry lists 22 T cell receptor beta chains sequenced from one sample in a study of metastatic and nonmetastatic thyroid tumors. MiXCR reprocessed the PCR reads for TCRdb. This repertoire shows tens of thousands of clones, 4% to 4.5% found once; its top ten account for about a fifth. Nobody among the patients had been given any treatment before thyroid surgery. Source material: blood. The receptor set was obtained from a female donor with papillary thyroid cancer or a benign thyroid nodule (not recorded which). Some clones in this sample may be carry-over from other donors' samples.

The sample holds many counts of this clone. Here the CDR3 reads CASSLGGESGNTIYF. As DNA, the CDR3 is TGTGCCAGCAGCTTAGGGGGGGAATCAGGAAACACCATATATTTT. The rearrangement joins TRBV7-9 to TRBJ1-3; tentatively, D is TRBD1 (5 bases). Per germline, CDR1 SEHNR and CDR2 FQNEAQ (reference sequence). CDR3 size: 15 residues. V dropped 1 base and J dropped 4 bases, with 11 bases sitting between them.

Note on this clone: This may come from a read error, since a much larger clone is one base off. This specimen includes other DNA sequences encoding the same CDR3. V is TRBV20-1 and J is TRBJ2-5, with D perhaps matching TRBD1 or TRBD2 (6 bases each). The germline CDR1 and CDR2 sequences are DFQATT and SNEGSKA (reference sequence). The CDR3 covers 14 residues. Trimming cost V 5 bases and J 2 bases, with 15 bases left between them. The CDR3 region has the DNA TGCAGTGCTCCTCGTGAGGGGGGACAAGAGACCCAGTACTTC. It translates to CSAPREGGQETQYF.

This clone has just a few counts. V gene TRBV2 combines with J gene TRBJ1-5; D gene uncertain. Germline V gene sequence: CDR1 SNHLY, CDR2 FYNNEI. The CDR3 loop spans 15 amino acids. Trimming removed 6 bases from V and 0 bases from J, with 12 bases in between. CDR3 residues: CASRRLADSNQPQHF. CDR3 coding DNA: TGTGCCAGCAGGAGGTTAGCCGATAGCAATCAGCCCCAGCATTTT.

This clone was counted at least ten times. The V call is TRBV6-1, the J call TRBJ1-2; TRBD1 matches at 10 bases. The CDR3 spans 16 residues. Germline V gives CDR1 MNHNS, CDR2 SASEGT. Losses at the gene ends were 6 bases for V and 8 bases for J; bases not matched to a gene: 15. This chain's CDR3 is CASSQTRTGGTGGYTF. DNA for the CDR3: TGTGCCAGCAGCCAAACCCGGACAGGGGGAACGGGAGGCTACACCTTC.

This clone was counted many times. The chain links TRBV2 to TRBJ1-2, with 7 nucleotides matching TRBD1. CDR1 is SNHLY and CDR2 is FYNNEI in the germline V gene. Trimming at V came to 8 bases and at J to 4 bases, leaving 7 bases not matched to a gene. The CDR3 contains 13 residues. CDR3 sequence (DNA): TGTGCCAGCCGGAGGGACAGTGGCTATGGCTACACCTTC. Residues: CASRRDSGYGYTF.

This clone was counted between two and nine times. One junction end disagrees with the germline gene, perhaps due to a read error. The chain couples TRBV27 to TRBJ1-2; D is uncertain. This CDR3 spans 14 amino acids. In germline, CDR1 is MNHEY, CDR2 SMNVEV (reference sequence). The CDR3 nucleotides read TGTGCTAGCAGTTTAAGGGAAGGGTCGGCTGGCTACACCTTC. This translates into CASSLREGSAGYTF.

The table lists this clone with a few counts. One end of the junction does not line up with germline, which may come from a read error. V gene TRBV6-5 combines with J gene TRBJ1-1; D perhaps matches TRBD1 (6 bases). Germline V gene sequence: CDR1 MNHEY, CDR2 SVGAGI. CDR3 length: 15 residues. DNA of the CDR3: TGTGCCAGCAGTTCCACCTCAGGGGCTGCCGGTGAACCTTTCTTT. Translating it yields CASSSTSGAAGEPFF.

The table lists this clone with many counts. The rearrangement joins TRBV12-3 or TRBV12-4 to TRBJ1-3; D gene unclear. The CDR3 consists of 18 residues. The V end lost 2 bases, the J end lost 0 bases, and 17 bases lay between the germline ends. The CDR3 bases are TGTGCCAGCAGTTTACGGTTCAGGTTGCTTAGCTCTGGAAACACCATATATTTT. It is translated as CASSLRFRLLSSGNTIYF.

This clone turned up a few times. A much larger clone lies one base from this, so it may be a read error. The same CDR3 is also encoded by other DNA sequences in this sample. The rearrangement links TRBV10-3 to TRBJ1-5, with unresolved D. Per the germline V gene, CDR1 is ENHRY and CDR2 is SYGVKD. The CDR3 extends over 13 amino acids. The CDR3 nucleotides read TGTGCCATTAGCCCCTATAGCAATCAGCCACAGCATTTT. This encodes CAISPYSNQPQHF.

This clone came up many times. The J gene is TRBJ2-7, the V gene TRBV5-1; TRBD1 agrees at 8 bases. This CDR3 has 15 amino acids. CDR1 and CDR2 (germline): SGHRS, YFSETQ. The ends lost 2 bases at V and 5 bases at J; junction bases unmatched: 9. The CDR3 region is CASSFRTGSANEQYF. As DNA, the CDR3 is TGCGCCAGCAGCTTTCGGACAGGGTCGGCCAACGAGCAGTACTTC.

The table lists this clone with many counts. The V and J genes are TRBV20-1 and TRBJ2-3; 7 bases are shared with TRBD2. Germline-derived CDR1 and CDR2 are DFQATT and SNEGSKA (reference sequence). The CDR3 loop spans 17 amino acids. With 7 bases clipped from V and 0 bases from J, the junction kept 16 bases outside the gene matches. The CDR3 region has the DNA TGCAGTGGGCAGGTGCGGGAGTGGGTTCGAAGCACAGATACGCAGTATTTT. Residues: CSGQVREWVRSTDTQYF.

This clone was counted ten times or more. J is TRBJ1-2 and V is TRBV6-1, with D perhaps matching TRBD1 (6 bases). The CDR3 has 15 amino acids. CDR1 MNHNS and CDR2 SASEGT come from the germline V gene. The V end was cut by 7 bases, the J end by 6 bases, with 21 bases between. For the CDR3, the DNA is TGTGCCAGCATTCGGTTGGCAGGGGTATTAGATGGCTACACCTTC. This translates into CASIRLAGVLDGYTF.

The table lists this clone with many counts. This chain connects TRBV6-1 to TRBJ2-3, with a possible D match to TRBD2 (6 bases). Trimming left V 5 bases short and J 7 bases short, with 22 bases between. This CDR3 region has 16 residues. From germline, CDR1 is MNHNS and CDR2 SASEGT. CDR3 in amino acids: CASSSHYPQGGNTQYF. The CDR3 DNA is TGTGCCAGCAGTTCTCACTACCCTCAGGGAGGTAATACGCAGTATTTT.

This clone showed up many times. In DNA, the CDR3 is TGTGCCAGCAGTTTGGATCAGGGGGCAACTAATGAAAAACTGTTTTTT. This sequence encodes CASSLDQGATNEKLFF. The chain couples TRBV12-3 or TRBV12-4 to TRBJ1-4; 7 positions match TRBD1. The CDR3 is 16 amino acids. V lost 3 bases to trimming and J lost 0 bases; unmatched junction nucleotides: 4.

This clone was seen a few times. CDR3 residues: CASSTKGKNTEAFF. DNA for the CDR3: TGTGCCAGTAGTACAAAGGGGAAGAACACTGAAGCTTTCTTT. This sequence joins TRBV19 and TRBJ1-1; tentatively, D is TRBD1 (5 bases). The length of the CDR3 is 14 residues. V was trimmed by 4 bases and J by 1 base, leaving 10 bases between them. The V gene's germline CDR1 is LNHDA and CDR2 SQIVND (reference sequence).

This clone was observed many times. V usage is TRBV11-2 and J usage is TRBJ2-7, with 9 bases that match TRBD2. The CDR3 is 20 amino acids. The V gene's germline CDR1 is SGHAT and CDR2 FQNNGV. J lost 1 base, V lost 3 bases, and 19 bases had no gene match. The chain's CDR3 is CASSFPRGGRVRRSSYEQYF. For the CDR3, the DNA is TGTGCCAGCAGCTTTCCGCGGGGCGGGAGGGTCAGGCGTTCGTCCTACGAGCAGTACTTC.

This clone was found many times. This chain connects TRBV20-1 to TRBJ1-2; D unclear. This CDR3 has 15 amino acids. Germline V gene data show CDR1 as DFQATT and CDR2 as SNEGSKA (reference sequence). V was shortened by 3 bases and J by 0 bases, with 14 bases between the two germline ends. The CDR3 reads CSASDKRKTNYGYTF. The CDR3, as DNA: TGCAGTGCTAGTGACAAGAGGAAAACTAACTATGGCTACACCTTC.

This clone occurred many times. This chain links TRBV6-1 with TRBJ1-1; D is unclear. Germline CDR1 MNHNS, CDR2 SASEGT. The V gene lost 4 bases and the J gene lost 1 base, with 13 bases spanning the gap. The CDR3 length is 15 residues. Written as DNA, the CDR3 is TGTGCCAGCAGTGTCAGTTCGGCAGGGAACACTGAAGCTTTCTTT. Amino acid sequence: CASSVSSAGNTEAFF.

This clone came up a few times. This rearrangement joins TRBV28 to TRBJ1-1; the D is unclear. Germline assignment: CDR1 MDHEN and CDR2 SYDVKM. Trimming shortened V by 7 bases and J by 0 bases, and 12 bases separated the two germline ends. The CDR3 consists of 14 residues. CDR3 region: CASTPGPLNTEAFF. DNA for the CDR3: TGTGCCAGCACCCCCGGACCGTTGAACACTGAAGCTTTCTTT. The whole variable domain, filled in from reference TRBV28 and TRBJ1-1, reads DVKVTQSSRYLVKRTGEKVFLECVQDMDHENMFWYRQDPGLGLRLIYFSYDVKMKEKGDIPEGYSVSREKKERFSLILESASTNQTSMYLCASTPGPLNTEAFFGQGTRLTVV.

This clone was seen repeatedly, ten times or more. V usage is TRBV14 and J usage is TRBJ2-5; a weak D match, TRBD1 (5 bases). Per the germline V gene, CDR1 is SGHDN and CDR2 is FVKESK. This CDR3 is 11 amino acids long. Trimming removed 5 bases at V and 11 bases at J, with 12 bases between. CDR3 sequence: CASSTGRAQYF. DNA for the CDR3: TGTGCCAGCAGCACAGGCCGCGCTCAGTACTTC. Full variable domain (outside the CDR3, taken from reference TRBV14 and TRBJ2-5): EAGVTQFPSHSVIEKGQTVTLRCDPISGHDNLYWYRRVMGKEIKFLLHFVKESKQDESGMPNNRFLAERTGGTYSTLKVQPAELEDSGVYFCASSTGRAQYFGPGTRLLVL.

Regarding this clone: One junction end does not reproduce the germline sequence, and a read error may be involved. As DNA, the CDR3 is TGTGTCAGCAGCTCATCCCATTCCTCTAGCGGGCCGCAGTATTTT. Encoded protein: CVSSSSHSSSGPQYF. V gene TRBV6-2 or TRBV6-3 combines with J gene TRBJ2-3; 8 positions match TRBD2. The length of the CDR3 is 15 residues. Germline V lookup: CDR1 MNHEY, CDR2 SVGEGT.

This clone appeared many times. The chain uses TRBV7-8 and TRBJ2-1; 14 bases match TRBD2. The V gene end was trimmed by 4 bases and the J gene end by 8 bases; junction bases not matched to a gene: 10. The germline CDR1 and CDR2 sequences are SGHVS and FQNEAQ. The CDR3 is 17 amino acids. The CDR3: CASSSGLAGGVVDEQFF. In DNA, the CDR3 is TGTGCCAGCAGCTCCGGACTAGCGGGAGGCGTAGTCGATGAGCAGTTCTTC.